This T cell receptor (beta chain) came from a study of T cell changes during pregnancy in multiple sclerosis. Sequencing used immunoSEQ multiplex PCR; TCRdb keeps in-frame clones, though not all of them. The sample lists 80,000 to 95,000 clones; roughly 93% were seen once. V was pared by 2 bases and J by 4 bases, with 3 bases of the junction left unmatched. CDR1 SGHNT and CDR2 YENEEA come from the germline V gene. The CDR3 length is 15 residues. V gene TRBV11-3 combines with J gene TRBJ2-2, with 8 bases aligning to TRBD2. The TCR comes from a female donor in good health, enrolled as a control in a pregnancy study. Sequences were derived from peripheral blood, sampled in the third trimester of pregnancy. The chain's CDR3 is CASSLRAGATGELFF. CDR3 nucleotide sequence: TGTGCCAGCAGCTTACGAGCGGGAGCCACCGGGGAGCTGTTTTTT.